The present TCR beta chain was sequenced within a study of CD8 T cells in ankylosing spondylitis. TCR beta libraries were made by quantitative 5'-RACE with molecular barcodes. TCRdb reprocessed the 5' RACE reads with MiXCR, giving one entry per CDR3 protein. The data show fewer than 250,000 distinct CDR3 sequences, around 24% seen once. Of note for this clonotype: Antigen specificity is unknown.

Study-wide findings and caveats: Enrichment of disease-linked clones was reportedly significant in matched ankylosing spondylitis synovial fluid. What seemed typical of ankylosing spondylitis blood was a TCR beta motif built from roughly 8 highly homologous variants. Past research had described some motif variants in reactive arthritis synovial fluid and blood.

Germline CDR1 and CDR2: DFQATT and SNEGSKA (reference sequence). V shed 3 bases and J shed 10 bases, with 7 bases lying between them. CDR3 length: 10 amino acids. The V gene is TRBV20-1, the J gene TRBJ2-1; D uncertain. Sequencing used blood, either unsorted or a sorted T cell fraction (not recorded which). This TCR was sampled from a male donor with ankylosing spondylitis or in good health (not recorded which). CDR3 coding DNA: TGCAGTGCTAGTGGCCACGAGCAGTTCTTC. It encodes CSASGHEQFF.